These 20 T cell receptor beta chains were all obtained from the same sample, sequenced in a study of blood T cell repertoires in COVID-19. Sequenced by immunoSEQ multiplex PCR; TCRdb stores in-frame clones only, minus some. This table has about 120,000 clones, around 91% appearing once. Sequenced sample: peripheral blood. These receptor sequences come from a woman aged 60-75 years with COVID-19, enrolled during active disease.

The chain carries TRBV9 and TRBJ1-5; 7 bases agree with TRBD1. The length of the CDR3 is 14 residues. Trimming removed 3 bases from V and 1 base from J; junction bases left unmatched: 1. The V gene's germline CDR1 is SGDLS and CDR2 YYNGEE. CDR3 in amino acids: CASSATGSNQPQHF. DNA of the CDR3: TGTGCCAGCAGCGCGACAGGGAGCAATCAGCCCCAGCATTTT.

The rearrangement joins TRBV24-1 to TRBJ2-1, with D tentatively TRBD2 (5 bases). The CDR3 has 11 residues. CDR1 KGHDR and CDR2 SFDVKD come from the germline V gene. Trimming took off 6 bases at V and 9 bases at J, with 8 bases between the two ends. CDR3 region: CATSWAGEQFF. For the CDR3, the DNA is TGTGCCACCAGTTGGGCGGGTGAGCAGTTCTTC.

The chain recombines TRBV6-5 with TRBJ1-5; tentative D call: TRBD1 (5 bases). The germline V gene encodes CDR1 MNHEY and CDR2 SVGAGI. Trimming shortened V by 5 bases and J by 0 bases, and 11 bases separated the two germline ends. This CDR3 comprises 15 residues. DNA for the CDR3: TGTGCCAGCAGTAAGCGACAGTATAGCAATCAGCCCCAGCATTTT. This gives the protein CASSKRQYSNQPQHF.

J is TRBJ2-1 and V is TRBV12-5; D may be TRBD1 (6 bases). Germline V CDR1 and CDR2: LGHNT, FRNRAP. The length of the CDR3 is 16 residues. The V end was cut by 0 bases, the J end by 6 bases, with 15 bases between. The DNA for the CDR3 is TGTGCTAGTGGTTTGGTGGTGGGGGCTCCGCCCAATGAGCAGTTCTTC. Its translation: CASGLVVGAPPNEQFF.

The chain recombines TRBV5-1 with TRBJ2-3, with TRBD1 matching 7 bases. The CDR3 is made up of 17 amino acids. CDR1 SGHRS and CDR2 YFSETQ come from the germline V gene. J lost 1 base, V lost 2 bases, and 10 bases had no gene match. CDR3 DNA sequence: TGCGCCAGCAGCTTTACTTTACGACAGGGTCGCACAGATACGCAGTATTTT. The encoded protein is CASSFTLRQGRTDTQYF.

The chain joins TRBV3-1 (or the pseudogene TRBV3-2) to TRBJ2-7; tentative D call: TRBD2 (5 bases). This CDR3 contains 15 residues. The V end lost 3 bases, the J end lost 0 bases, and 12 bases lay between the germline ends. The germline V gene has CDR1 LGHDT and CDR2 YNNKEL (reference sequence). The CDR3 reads CASSHRDLNSYEQYF. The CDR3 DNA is TGTGCCAGCAGCCACCGGGATCTAAACTCCTACGAGCAGTACTTC.

CDR3 residues: CASSMAPTGTEAFF. The CDR3 region has the DNA TGTGCCAGTAGTATGGCACCCACGGGCACTGAAGCTTTCTTT. This rearrangement joins TRBV19 to TRBJ1-1; D is ambiguous. Between the trimmed V and J ends, which lost 3 bases and 4 bases, there was a span of 12 bases. CDR3 length: 14 amino acids. Per germline, CDR1 LNHDA and CDR2 SQIVND (reference sequence). Drawing the rest from reference TRBV19 and TRBJ1-1, the complete variable domain is DGGITQSPKYLFRKEGQNVTLSCEQNLNHDAMYWYRQDPGQGLRLIYYSQIVNDFQKGDIAEGYSVSREKKESFPLTVTSAQKNPTAFYLCASSMAPTGTEAFFGQGTRLTVV.

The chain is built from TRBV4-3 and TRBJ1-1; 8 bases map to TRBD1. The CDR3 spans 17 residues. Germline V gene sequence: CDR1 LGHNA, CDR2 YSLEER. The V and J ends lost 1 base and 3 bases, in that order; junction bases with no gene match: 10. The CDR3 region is CASSQGQGRYDYTEAFF. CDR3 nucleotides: TGCGCCAGCAGCCAAGGACAGGGGCGGTACGATTACACTGAAGCTTTCTTT.

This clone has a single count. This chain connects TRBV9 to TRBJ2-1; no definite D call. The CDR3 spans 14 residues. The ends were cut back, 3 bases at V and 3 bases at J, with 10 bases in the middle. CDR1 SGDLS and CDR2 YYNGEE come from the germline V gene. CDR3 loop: CASSARPYYNEQFF. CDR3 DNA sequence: TGTGCCAGCAGCGCCCGTCCCTACTACAATGAGCAGTTCTTC.

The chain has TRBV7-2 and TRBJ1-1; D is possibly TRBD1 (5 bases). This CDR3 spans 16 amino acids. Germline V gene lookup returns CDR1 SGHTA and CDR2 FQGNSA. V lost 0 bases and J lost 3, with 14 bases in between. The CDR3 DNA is TGTGCCAGCAGCTTAGCGTGGTCCCCCAGGGACACTGAAGCTTTCTTT. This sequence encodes CASSLAWSPRDTEAFF.

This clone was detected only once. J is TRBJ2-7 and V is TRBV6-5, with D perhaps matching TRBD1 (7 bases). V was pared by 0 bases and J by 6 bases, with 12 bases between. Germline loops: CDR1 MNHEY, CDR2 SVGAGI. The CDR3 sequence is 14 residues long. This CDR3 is CASSYSPGGSEQYF. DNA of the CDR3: TGTGCCAGCAGTTACTCTCCAGGGGGGAGCGAGCAGTACTTC.

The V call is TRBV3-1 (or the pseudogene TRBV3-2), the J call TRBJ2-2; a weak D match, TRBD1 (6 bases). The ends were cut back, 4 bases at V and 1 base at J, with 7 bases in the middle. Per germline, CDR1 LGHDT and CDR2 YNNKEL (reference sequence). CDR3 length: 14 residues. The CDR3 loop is CASSLDRNTGELFF. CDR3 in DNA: TGTGCCAGCAGCCTGGACAGGAACACCGGGGAGCTGTTTTTT.

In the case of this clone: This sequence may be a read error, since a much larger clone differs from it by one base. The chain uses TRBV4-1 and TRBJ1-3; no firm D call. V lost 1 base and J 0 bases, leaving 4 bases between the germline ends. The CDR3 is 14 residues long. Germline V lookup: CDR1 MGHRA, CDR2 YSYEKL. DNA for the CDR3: TGCGCCAGCAGCCAAGTCAACTCTGGAAACACCATATATTTT. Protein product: CASSQVNSGNTIYF.

Written as DNA, the CDR3 is TGTGCCAGCTCACCACTTGTACAGGGTCGGGGAGAGACCCAGTACTTC. The encoded protein is CASSPLVQGRGETQYF. The chain couples TRBV18 to TRBJ2-5; maybe TRBD1 (6 bases). This CDR3 comprises 16 residues. Germline V gene data show CDR1 as KGHSH and CDR2 as LQKENI. Trimming removed 1 base at V and 4 bases at J, with 16 bases between.

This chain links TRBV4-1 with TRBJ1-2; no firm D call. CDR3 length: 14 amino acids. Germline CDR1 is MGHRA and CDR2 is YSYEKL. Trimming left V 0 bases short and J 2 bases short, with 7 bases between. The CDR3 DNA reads TGCGCCAGCAGCCAAGATAGGAGGAACTATGGCTACACCTTC. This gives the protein CASSQDRRNYGYTF.

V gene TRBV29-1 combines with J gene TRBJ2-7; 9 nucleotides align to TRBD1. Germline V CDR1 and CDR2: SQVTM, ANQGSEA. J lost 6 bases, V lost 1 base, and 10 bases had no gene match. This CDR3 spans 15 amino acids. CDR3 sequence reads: CSVEGQGGLGVEQYF. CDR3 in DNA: TGCAGCGTTGAAGGACAGGGGGGCTTAGGGGTCGAGCAGTACTTC.

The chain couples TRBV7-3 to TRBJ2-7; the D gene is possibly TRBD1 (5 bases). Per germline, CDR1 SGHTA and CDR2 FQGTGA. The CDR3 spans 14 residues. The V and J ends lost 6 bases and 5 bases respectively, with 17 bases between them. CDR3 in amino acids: CASSENSGIDEQYF. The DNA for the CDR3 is TGTGCCAGCAGTGAGAATTCAGGGATCGACGAGCAGTACTTC.

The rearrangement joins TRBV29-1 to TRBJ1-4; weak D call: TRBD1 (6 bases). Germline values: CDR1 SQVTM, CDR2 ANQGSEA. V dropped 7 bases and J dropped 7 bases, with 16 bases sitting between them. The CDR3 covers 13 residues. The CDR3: CSASTGRGEKLFF. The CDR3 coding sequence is TGCAGCGCATCGACCGGCAGGGGTGAAAAACTGTTTTTT.

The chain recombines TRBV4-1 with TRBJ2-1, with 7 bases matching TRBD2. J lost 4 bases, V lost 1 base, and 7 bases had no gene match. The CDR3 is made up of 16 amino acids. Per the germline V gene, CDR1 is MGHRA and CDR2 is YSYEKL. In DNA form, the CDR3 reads TGCGCCAGCAGCCAAGTAAGGCTAGCGGTTTACAATGAGCAGTTCTTC. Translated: CASSQVRLAVYNEQFF.

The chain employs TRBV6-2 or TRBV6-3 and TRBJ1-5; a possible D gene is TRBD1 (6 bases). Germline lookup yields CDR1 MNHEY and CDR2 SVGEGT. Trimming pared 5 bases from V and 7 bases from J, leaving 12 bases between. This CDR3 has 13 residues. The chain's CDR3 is CASSTGFGQPQHF. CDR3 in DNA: TGTGCCAGCAGTACAGGGTTCGGCCAGCCCCAGCATTTT.